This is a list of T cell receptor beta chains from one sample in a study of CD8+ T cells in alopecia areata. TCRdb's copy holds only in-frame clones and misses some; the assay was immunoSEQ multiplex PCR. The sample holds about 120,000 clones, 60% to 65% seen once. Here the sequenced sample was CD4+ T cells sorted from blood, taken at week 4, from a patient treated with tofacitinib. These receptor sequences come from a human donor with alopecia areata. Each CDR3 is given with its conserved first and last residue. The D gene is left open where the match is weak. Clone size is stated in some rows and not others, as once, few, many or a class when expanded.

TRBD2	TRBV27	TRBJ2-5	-	TGTGCCAGCAGTTTTGCGTCGAGCTCTAGCGGGTCTGGGGAGACCCAGTACTTC	CASSFASSSSGSGETQYF
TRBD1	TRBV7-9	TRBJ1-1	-	TGTGCCAGCAGCTTGGGACAGGGGGATACTGAAGCTTTCTTT	CASSLGQGDTEAFF
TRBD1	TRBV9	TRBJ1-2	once	TGTGCCAGCAGCTATGGGACAGAAGAACTCTATGGCTACACCTTC	CASSYGTEELYGYTF
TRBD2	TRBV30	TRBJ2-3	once	TGTGCCTGGAGTGTAATGCGGGCTAGCGGACGCACAGATACGCAGTATTTT	CAWSVMRASGRTDTQYF
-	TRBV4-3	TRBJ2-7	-	TGCGCCAGCAGCCAGGAAGGGCTAGCCGCCGAGCAGTACTTC	CASSQEGLAAEQYF
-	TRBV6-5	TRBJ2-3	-	TGTGCCAGCAGTTCCTCGACTAGGAGAGATACGCAGTATTTT	CASSSSTRRDTQYF
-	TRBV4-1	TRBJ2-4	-	TGCGCCAGCAGCCTCTTACAGGCGGCGTGGGGCAAAAACATTCAGTACTTC	CASSLLQAAWGKNIQYF
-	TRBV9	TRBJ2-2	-	TGTGCCAGCAGCGTAGTTGCAGAAGGGGAGCTGTTTTTT	CASSVVAEGELFF
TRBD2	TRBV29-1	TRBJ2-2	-	TGCAGCGTTGCTCTAGCGGTCCAGAACACCGGGGAGCTGTTTTTT	CSVALAVQNTGELFF
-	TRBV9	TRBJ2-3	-	TGTGCCAGCAGCGTAGGTCGGGGTAGCACAGATACGCAGTATTTT	CASSVGRGSTDTQYF
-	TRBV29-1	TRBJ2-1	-	TGCAGCGTCTTTCACAATGAGCAGTTCTTC	CSVFHNEQFF
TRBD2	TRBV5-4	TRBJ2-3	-	TGTGCCAGCAGCGCCCGACTAGCATGGACCACAGATACGCAGTATTTT	CASSARLAWTTDTQYF